These 15 T cell receptor beta chains came from one sample sequenced in a study of CD8 T cells in Susac syndrome (dated by TCRdb to about 2019). The library was obtained by the immunoSEQ multiplex PCR assay. RNA was extracted using the RNeasy kit, and about 0.5 to 1 ug of the RNA was reverse transcribed with random hexamers. TCRdb cleaned the public reads at Q25 with fastp, built clones with MiXCR and kept in-frame beta chains. Rows matching on CDR3 protein sequence are summarized as one entry with the most common DNA and genes. The sample data list around 140,000 distinct CDR3 sequences, and 75% to 90% of these were observed just once. The ten top clones hold approximately 0.51% of the sample. Sequenced sample: CD8+ T cells from PBMCs. These receptors came from a human donor with multiple sclerosis.

The chain carries TRBV10-3 and TRBJ2-2, with D maybe TRBD1 (6 bases). This CDR3 has 14 residues. V lost 7 bases, J lost 1 base, and 10 bases lay in between. The germline V gene has CDR1 ENHRY and CDR2 SYGVKD. Written as DNA, the CDR3 is TGTGCCATCAAAGTACAGGGGAACACCGGGGAGCTGTTTTTT. Protein product: CAIKVQGNTGELFF.

The gene calls are TRBV13 and TRBJ2-1; TRBD2 matches at 13 bases. This CDR3 spans 18 amino acids. Germline V lookup: CDR1 PRHDT, CDR2 FYEKMQ (reference sequence). V lost 4 bases and J lost 5; bases outside the gene matches: 11. The CDR3 DNA sequence: TGTGCCAGCAGCTCGCACGGGACTAGCGGGACGACCAACAATGAGCAGTTCTTC. Residues: CASSSHGTSGTTNNEQFF.

The V gene is TRBV19, the J gene TRBJ1-1, with no clear D. V shed 0 bases and J shed 5 bases, with 10 bases lying between them. This CDR3 has 14 residues. Germline V gene data show CDR1 as LNHDA and CDR2 as SQIVND (reference sequence). CDR3 loop: CASSIDLIWTEAFF. For the CDR3, the DNA is TGTGCCAGTAGTATAGATCTAATCTGGACTGAAGCTTTCTTT.

CDR3 bases: TGCGCCAGCAGCACTTCGGGGAGCCTCTATGGCTACACCTTC. Its protein is CASSTSGSLYGYTF. The J gene is TRBJ1-2, the V gene TRBV5-1; no clear D. CDR3 size: 14 residues. V lost 4 bases, J lost 4 bases, and 14 bases lay in between. From germline, CDR1 is SGHRS and CDR2 YFSETQ.

The chain recombines TRBV6-5 with TRBJ2-5; 11 nucleotides match TRBD2. This CDR3 is built from 15 residues. Germline V gene data show CDR1 as MNHEY and CDR2 as SVGAGI. J lost 4 bases, V lost 5 bases, and 6 bases had no gene match. The CDR3 region has the DNA TGTGCCAGCAGTACGTTTAGCGGGGGGGTAGAGACCCAGTACTTC. Protein sequence: CASSTFSGGVETQYF.

This chain uses TRBV6-1 with TRBJ2-5, with unresolved D. Germline values: CDR1 MNHNS, CDR2 SASEGT. The V and J ends lost 6 bases and 5 bases respectively, with 25 bases between them. This CDR3 has 17 residues. This chain's CDR3 is CASSVVKGPEVVETQYF. The CDR3 DNA sequence: TGTGCCAGCAGCGTAGTTAAAGGGCCCGAGGTAGTTGAGACCCAGTACTTC.

The rearrangement uses TRBV6-5 and TRBJ1-1; D gene uncertain. Germline CDR1 MNHEY, CDR2 SVGAGI. The CDR3 totals 13 residues. Trimming left V 4 bases short and J 3 bases short, with 9 bases between. In DNA, the CDR3 is TGTGCCAGCAGTTTACAGACTTACACTGAAGCTTTCTTT. Translation gives CASSLQTYTEAFF.

This clonotype turned up a few times. The chain recombines TRBV6-5 with TRBJ1-5, with D hard to call. V lost 0 bases, J lost 5 bases, and 8 bases lay in between. Germline V gene lookup returns CDR1 MNHEY and CDR2 SVGAGI. The CDR3 spans 14 residues. The CDR3 reads CASSYSRGYQPQHF. The DNA for the CDR3 is TGTGCCAGCAGTTACTCGAGAGGGTATCAGCCCCAGCATTTT.

The chain uses TRBV19 and TRBJ2-2; D gene ambiguous. V lost 10 bases to trimming and J lost 4 bases, with 7 bases between them. This CDR3 region has 11 residues. CDR1 is LNHDA and CDR2 is SQIVND in the germline V gene (reference sequence). The chain's CDR3 is CATSSTGELFF. The CDR3 DNA is TGTGCCACCTCCTCCACCGGGGAGCTGTTTTTT.

On this clonotype: Compared with germline, one end of the junction differs, possibly owing to a read error. The genes are TRBV19 and TRBJ1-6, with 10 bases lining up with TRBD1. The CDR3 is made up of 15 amino acids. CDR1 is LNHDA, CDR2 SQIVND, per germline (reference sequence). The CDR3 is CASSIGDRGRRPPHF. For the CDR3, the DNA is TGTGCCAGTAGTATAGGGGACAGGGGCCGTCGACCCCCCCACTTT. Full variable domain (rest looked up from reference TRBV19 and TRBJ1-6): DGGITQSPKYLFRKEGQNVTLSCEQNLNHDAMYWYRQDPGQGLRLIYYSQIVNDFQKGDIAEGYSVSREKKESFPLTVTSAQKNPTAFYLCASSIGDRGRRPPHFGNGTRLTVT.

The CDR3 here is CASRDSGQGIDTQYF. The CDR3 bases are TGTGCCTCCAGAGACTCGGGACAGGGCATAGATACGCAGTATTTT. The rearrangement links TRBV30 to TRBJ2-3; 9 bases are shared with TRBD1. Germline CDR1 and CDR2: GTSNPN and SVGIG (reference sequence). V was pared by 7 bases and J by 5 bases, with 13 bases of the junction left unmatched. CDR3 length: 15 residues.

V gene TRBV9 combines with J gene TRBJ2-1; the D is unclear. Trimming took 3 bases from V and 4 from J, leaving 11 bases between them. The CDR3 has 14 residues. The germline CDR1 and CDR2 sequences are SGDLS and YYNGEE. DNA for the CDR3: TGTGCCAGCAGCGGGCCGCCAAGGTACAATGAGCAGTTCTTC. Encoded protein: CASSGPPRYNEQFF.

The chain has TRBV9 and TRBJ1-5; maybe TRBD1 (6 bases). CDR3 size: 15 residues. The germline V gene encodes CDR1 SGDLS and CDR2 YYNGEE. V was cut by 3 bases and J by 0 bases, with 10 bases left in between. CDR3 in DNA: TGTGCCAGCAGCGCCGGGACATCTAGCAATCAGCCCCAGCATTTT. This codes for CASSAGTSSNQPQHF.

CDR3 bases: TGTGCCATCAGTGAGTCCGGCTCGTTGAGCTCCTACGAGCAGTACTTC. This translates into CAISESGSLSSYEQYF. This chain uses TRBV10-3 with TRBJ2-7; no definite D call. The germline V gene encodes CDR1 ENHRY and CDR2 SYGVKD. The CDR3 is made up of 16 amino acids. V was shortened by 0 bases and J by 0 bases, with 12 bases between the two germline ends.

This clonotype was observed once. The chain carries TRBV12-1 and TRBJ1-2. TRBV12-1 is a listed pseudogene. The CDR3 covers 13 residues. The CDR3 reads CASIGGSNYGYTF. DNA of the CDR3: TGTGCCAGCATCGGCGGCAGTAACTATGGCTACACCTTC.